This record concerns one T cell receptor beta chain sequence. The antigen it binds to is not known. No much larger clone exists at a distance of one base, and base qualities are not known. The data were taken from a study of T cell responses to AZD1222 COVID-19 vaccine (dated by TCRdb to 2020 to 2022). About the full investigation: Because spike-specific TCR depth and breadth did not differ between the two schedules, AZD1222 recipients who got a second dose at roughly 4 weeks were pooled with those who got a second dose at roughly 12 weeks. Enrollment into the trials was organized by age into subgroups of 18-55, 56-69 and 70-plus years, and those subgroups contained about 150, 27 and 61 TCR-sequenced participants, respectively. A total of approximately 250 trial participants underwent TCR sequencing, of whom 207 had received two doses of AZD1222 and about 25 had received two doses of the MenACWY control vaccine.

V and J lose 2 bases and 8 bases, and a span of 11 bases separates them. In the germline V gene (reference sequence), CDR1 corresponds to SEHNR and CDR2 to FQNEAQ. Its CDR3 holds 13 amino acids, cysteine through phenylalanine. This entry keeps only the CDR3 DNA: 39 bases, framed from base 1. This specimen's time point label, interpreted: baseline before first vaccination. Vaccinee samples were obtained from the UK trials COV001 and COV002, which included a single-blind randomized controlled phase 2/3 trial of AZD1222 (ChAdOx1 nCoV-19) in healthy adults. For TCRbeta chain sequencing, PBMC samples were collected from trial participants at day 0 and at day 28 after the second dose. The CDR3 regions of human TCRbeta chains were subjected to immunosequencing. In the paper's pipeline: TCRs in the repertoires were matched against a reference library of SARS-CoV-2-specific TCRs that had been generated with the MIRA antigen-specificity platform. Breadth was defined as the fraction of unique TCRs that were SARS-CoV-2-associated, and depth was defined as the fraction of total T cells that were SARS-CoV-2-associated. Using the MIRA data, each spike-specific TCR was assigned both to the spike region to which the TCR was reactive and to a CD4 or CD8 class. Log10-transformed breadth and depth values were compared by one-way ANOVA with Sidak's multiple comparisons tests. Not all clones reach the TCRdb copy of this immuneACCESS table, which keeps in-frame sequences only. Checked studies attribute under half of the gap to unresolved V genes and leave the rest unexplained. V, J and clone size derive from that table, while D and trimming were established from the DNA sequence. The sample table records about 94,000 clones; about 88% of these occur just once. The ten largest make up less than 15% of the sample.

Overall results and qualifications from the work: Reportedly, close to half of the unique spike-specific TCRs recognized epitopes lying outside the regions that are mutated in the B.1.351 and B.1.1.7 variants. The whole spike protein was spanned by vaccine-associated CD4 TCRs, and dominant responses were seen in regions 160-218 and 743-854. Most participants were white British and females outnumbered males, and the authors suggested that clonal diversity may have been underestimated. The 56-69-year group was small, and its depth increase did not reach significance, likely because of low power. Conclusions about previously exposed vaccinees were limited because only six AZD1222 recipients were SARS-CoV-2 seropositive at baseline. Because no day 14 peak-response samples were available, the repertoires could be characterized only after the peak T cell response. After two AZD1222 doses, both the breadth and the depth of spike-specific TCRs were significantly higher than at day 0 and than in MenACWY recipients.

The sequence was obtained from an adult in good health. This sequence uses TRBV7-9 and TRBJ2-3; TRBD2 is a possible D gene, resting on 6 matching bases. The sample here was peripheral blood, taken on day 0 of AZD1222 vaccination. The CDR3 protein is CASSLSGESTQYF. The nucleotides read TGTGCCAGCAGCTTATCGGGGGAGAGTACGCAGTATTTT. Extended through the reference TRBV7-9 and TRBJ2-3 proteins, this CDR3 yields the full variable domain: DTGVSQNPRHKITKRGQNVTFRCDPISEHNRLYWYRQTLGQGPEFLTYFQNEAQLEKSRLLSDRFSAERPKGSFSTLEIQRTEQGDSAMYLCASSLSGESTQYFGPGTRLTVL.